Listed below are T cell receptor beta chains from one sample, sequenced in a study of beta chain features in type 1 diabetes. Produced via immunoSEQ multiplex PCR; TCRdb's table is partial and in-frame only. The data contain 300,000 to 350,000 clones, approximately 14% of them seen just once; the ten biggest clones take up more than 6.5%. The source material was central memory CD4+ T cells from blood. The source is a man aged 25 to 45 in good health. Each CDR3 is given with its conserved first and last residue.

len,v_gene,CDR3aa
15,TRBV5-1,CASHRDGLPDYGYTF
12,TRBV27,CASRGATDTQYF
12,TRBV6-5,CASSQGTDTQYF
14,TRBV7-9,CASSATGGRTEAFF
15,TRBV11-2,CASSSGLAGYNEQFF
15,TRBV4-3,CASSSAGGPTDTQYF
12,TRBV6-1,CASISGTYGYTF
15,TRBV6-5,CASTRTSGNTGELFF
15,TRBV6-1,CASSRRDSYNQPQHF
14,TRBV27,CASSLQYAAYEQYF
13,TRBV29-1,CSVWTGSNQPQHF
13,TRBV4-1,CASSQEGGYEQYF
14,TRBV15,CATSRGGRAGEQFF
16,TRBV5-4,CASSLVGTGQEETQYF
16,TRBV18,CASSPPDRGSPDTQYF
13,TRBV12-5,CASGLDLQETQYF
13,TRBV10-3,CAMKIGGTDTQYF
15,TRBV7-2,CASRRNGAGANVLTF
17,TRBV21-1,CASSKARGREQNTEAFF
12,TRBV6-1,CASSSGLAEQFF
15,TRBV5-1,CASSLEQGTNSPLHF
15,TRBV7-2,CASSLSSGGQETQYF
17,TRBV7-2,CASTLWVGTSGIHEQFF
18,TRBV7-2,CASSLTPPRGRGTDTQYF
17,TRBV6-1,CASSEALTVATTGGYTF
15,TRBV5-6,CASSLAGGAGNTIYF
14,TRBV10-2,CASSESVRGRDAFF
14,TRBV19,CASSMGGRKETQYF
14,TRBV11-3,CASSPWLSYNEQFF
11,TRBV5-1,CASSSADTQYF
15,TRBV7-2,CASSLTASRDNEQFF
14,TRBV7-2,CASSLAYPPDTQYF
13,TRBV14,CASSPDRGGGYTF
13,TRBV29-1,CSVDRGSNTEAFF
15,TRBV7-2,CASSLRAVTGGGYTF
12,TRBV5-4,CASSHERSSQYF
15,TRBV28,CASSSGATGPDTQYF
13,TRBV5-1,CASSSGQGEGYTF
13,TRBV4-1,CASSTGGRYGYTF
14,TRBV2,CASSYGTGGQPQHF
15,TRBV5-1,CASSPRSGTREGYTF